This T cell receptor beta chain is drawn from a study of regulatory T cells in long-lasting Graves disease. Study summary: The criterion for persistent Graves' disease was over 5 years of antithyroid drugs with positive TSH receptor antibodies. Findings of the study overall: Gene preferences differed: TRBV28, TRBJ1-2, TRBJ2-5 in persistent cases.

The sample holds many counts of this clonotype. What it binds is not known. Indicated time point: persistent/refractory GD, antithyroid drugs over 5 years with positive TRAb. PBMCs were the source of the RNA used for TCR sequencing. CDR1 and CDR2 from the germline V gene are DFQATT and SNEGSKA (reference sequence). The length of the CDR3 is 13 residues. V was cut by 4 bases and J by 0 bases, with 9 bases left in between. iRepertoire HTBI primers and Arm-PCR of CDR3 regions built TCR beta libraries. TCRdb passed the multiplex PCR reads through MiXCR, listing each CDR3 protein once. Here the sample spans 400,000 to 500,000 distinct CDR3 sequences, less than 25% being singletons.

V and J are TRBV20-1 and TRBJ1-1; no clear D gene. Specimen: peripheral blood mononuclear cells (PBMCs), collected when the disease was refractory, from a patient treated with antithyroid drugs. The clonotype originates from a female donor with Graves disease. CDR3 bases: TGCAGTGCTAAGGAACAGTTGAACACTGAAGCTTTCTTT. Its protein is CSAKEQLNTEAFF.